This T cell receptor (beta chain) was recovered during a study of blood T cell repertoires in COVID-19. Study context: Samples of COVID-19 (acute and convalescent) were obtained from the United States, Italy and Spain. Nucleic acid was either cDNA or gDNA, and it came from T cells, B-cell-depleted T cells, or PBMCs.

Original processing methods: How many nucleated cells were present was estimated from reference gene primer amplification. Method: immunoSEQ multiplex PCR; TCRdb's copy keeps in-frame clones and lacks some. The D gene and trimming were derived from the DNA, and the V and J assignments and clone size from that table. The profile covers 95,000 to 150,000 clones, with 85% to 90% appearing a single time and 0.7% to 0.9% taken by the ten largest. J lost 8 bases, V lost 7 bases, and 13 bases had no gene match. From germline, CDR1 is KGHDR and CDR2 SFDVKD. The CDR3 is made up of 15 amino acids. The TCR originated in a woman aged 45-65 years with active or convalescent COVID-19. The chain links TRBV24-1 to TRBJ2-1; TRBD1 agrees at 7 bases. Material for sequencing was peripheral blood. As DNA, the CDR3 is TGTGCCACCAGCAACCACGGGCAGGGGGAACATGAGCAGTTCTTC. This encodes CATSNHGQGEHEQFF.